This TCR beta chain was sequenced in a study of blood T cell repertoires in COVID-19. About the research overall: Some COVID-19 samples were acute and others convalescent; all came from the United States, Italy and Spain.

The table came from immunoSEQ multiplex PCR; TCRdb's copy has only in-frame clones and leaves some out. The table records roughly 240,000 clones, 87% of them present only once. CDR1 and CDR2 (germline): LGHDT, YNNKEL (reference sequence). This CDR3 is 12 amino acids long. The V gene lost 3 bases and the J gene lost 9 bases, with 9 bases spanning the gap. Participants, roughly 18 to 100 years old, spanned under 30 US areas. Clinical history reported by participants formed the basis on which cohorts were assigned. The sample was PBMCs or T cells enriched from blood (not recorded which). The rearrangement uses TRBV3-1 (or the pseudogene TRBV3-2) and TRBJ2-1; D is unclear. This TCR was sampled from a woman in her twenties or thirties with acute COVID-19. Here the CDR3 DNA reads TGTGCCAGCAGCCACGCATCCGGTGAGCAGTTCTTC. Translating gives CASSHASGEQFF.